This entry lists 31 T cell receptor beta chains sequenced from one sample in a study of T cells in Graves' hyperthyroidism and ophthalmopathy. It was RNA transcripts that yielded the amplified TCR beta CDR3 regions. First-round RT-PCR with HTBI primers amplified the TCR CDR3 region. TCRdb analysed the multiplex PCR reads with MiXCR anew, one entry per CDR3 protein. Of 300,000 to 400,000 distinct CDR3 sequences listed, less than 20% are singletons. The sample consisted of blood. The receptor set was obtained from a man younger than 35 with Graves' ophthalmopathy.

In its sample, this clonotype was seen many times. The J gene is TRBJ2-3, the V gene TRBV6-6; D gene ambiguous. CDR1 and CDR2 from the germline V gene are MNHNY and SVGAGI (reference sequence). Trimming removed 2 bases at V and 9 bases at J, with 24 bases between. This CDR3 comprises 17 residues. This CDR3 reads CASSYLSGPTRMSTQYF. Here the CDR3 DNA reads TGTGCCAGCAGTTACCTGTCCGGGCCCACAAGGATGAGCACGCAGTATTTT.

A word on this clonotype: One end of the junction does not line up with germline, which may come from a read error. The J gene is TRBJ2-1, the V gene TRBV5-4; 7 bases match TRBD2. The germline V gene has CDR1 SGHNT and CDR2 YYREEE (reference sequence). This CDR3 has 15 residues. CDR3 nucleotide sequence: TGTGCCAGCAGCTGGGGAGGGAGCTCCTACAATGAGCAGTCCTTC. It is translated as CASSWGGSSYNEQSF.

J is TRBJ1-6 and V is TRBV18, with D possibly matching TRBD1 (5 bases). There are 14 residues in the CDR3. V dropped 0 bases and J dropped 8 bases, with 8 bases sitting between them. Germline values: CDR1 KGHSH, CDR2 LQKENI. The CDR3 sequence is CASSPPGRDSPLHF. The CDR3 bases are TGTGCCAGCTCACCACCGGGCAGGGATTCACCCCTCCACTTT.

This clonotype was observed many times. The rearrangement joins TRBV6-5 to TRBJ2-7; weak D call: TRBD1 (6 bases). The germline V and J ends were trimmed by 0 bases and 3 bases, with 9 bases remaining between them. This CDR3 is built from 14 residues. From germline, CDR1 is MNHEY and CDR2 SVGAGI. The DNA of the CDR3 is TGTGCCAGCAGTTACTCGGCAGGGGACTACGAGCAGTACTTC. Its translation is CASSYSAGDYEQYF.

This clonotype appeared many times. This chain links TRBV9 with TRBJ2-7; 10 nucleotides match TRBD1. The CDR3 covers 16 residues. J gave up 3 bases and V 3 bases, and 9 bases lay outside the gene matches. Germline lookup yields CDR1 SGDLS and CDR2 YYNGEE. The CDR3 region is CASSGTGTGARYEQYF. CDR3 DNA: TGTGCCAGCAGCGGCACCGGGACAGGGGCTCGCTACGAGCAGTACTTC.

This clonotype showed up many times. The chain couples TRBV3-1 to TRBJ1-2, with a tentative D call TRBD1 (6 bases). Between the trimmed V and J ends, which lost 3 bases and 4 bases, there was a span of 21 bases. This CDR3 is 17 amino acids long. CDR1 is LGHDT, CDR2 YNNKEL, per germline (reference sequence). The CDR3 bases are TGTGCCAGCAGCCAGGGACTCGGACAGAGCTTAATCTATGGCTACACCTTC. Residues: CASSQGLGQSLIYGYTF. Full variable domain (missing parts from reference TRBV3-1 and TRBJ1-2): DTAVSQTPKYLVTQMGNDKSIKCEQNLGHDTMYWYKQDSKKFLKIMFSYNNKELIINETVPNRFSPKSPDKAHLNLHINSLELGDSAVYFCASSQGLGQSLIYGYTFGSGTRLTVV.

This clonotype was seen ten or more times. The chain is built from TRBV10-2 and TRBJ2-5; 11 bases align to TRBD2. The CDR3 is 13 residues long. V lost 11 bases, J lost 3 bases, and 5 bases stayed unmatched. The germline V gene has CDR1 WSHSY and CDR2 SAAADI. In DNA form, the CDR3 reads TGCGCCGTGACTAGCGGGGAGGAAGAGACCCAGTACTTC. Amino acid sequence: CAVTSGEEETQYF.

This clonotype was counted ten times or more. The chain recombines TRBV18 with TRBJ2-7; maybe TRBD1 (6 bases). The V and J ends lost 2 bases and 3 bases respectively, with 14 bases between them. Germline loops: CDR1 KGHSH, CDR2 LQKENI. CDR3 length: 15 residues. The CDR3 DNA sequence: TGTGCCAGCTCACCAGTGTCGGACAGCCGCTACGAGCAGTACTTC. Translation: CASSPVSDSRYEQYF.

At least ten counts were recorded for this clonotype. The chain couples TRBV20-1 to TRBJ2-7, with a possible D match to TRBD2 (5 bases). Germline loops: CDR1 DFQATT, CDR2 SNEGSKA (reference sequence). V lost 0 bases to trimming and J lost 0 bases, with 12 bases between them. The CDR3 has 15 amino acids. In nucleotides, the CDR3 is TGCAGTGCTAGAGATACTAGAGTTATCTCCTACGAGCAGTACTTC. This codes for CSARDTRVISYEQYF.

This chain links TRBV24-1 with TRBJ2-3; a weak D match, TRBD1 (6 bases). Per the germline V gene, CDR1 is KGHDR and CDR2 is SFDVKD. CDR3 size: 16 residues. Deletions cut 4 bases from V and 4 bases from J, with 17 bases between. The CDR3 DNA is TGTGCCACCAGTGAGGCGGGCAGGGGTTGGGCAGATACGCAGTATTTT. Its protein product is CATSEAGRGWADTQYF.

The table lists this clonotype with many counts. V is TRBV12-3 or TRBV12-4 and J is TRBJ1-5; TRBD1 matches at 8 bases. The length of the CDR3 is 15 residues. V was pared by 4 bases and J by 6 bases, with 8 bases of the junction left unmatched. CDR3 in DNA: TGTGCCAGCAGTTCCGACAGGGGCCGTGGTCAGCCCCAGCATTTT. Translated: CASSSDRGRGQPQHF.

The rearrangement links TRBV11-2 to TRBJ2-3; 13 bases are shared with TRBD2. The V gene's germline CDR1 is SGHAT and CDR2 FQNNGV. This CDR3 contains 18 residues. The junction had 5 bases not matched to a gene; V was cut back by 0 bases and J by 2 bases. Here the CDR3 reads CASSLELAGGISTDTQYF. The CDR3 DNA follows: TGTGCCAGCAGCTTAGAACTAGCGGGGGGGATTTCCACAGATACGCAGTATTTT.

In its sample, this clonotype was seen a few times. The CDR3 sequence: CASMSGVGNTIYF. The CDR3 nucleotides are TGTGCCAGTATGTCGGGGGTTGGAAACACCATATATTTT. This chain links TRBV19 with TRBJ1-3; the D gene is possibly TRBD1 (5 bases). V lost 7 bases to trimming and J lost 3 bases, with 10 bases between them. CDR1 is LNHDA and CDR2 is SQIVND in the germline V gene (reference sequence). The length of the CDR3 is 13 residues.

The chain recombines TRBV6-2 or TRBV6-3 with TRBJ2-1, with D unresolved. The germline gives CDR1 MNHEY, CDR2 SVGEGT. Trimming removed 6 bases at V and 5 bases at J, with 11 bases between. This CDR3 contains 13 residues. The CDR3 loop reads CASSLGFNNEQFF. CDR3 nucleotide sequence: TGTGCCAGCAGCCTAGGCTTTAACAATGAGCAGTTCTTC.

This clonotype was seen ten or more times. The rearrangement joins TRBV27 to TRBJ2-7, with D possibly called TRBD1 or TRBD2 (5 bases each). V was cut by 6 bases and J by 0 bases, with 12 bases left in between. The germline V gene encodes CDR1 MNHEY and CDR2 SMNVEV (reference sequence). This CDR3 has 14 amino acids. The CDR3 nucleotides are TGTGCCAGCAGGATCGGGGCCATCTCCTACGAGCAGTACTTC. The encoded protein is CASRIGAISYEQYF.

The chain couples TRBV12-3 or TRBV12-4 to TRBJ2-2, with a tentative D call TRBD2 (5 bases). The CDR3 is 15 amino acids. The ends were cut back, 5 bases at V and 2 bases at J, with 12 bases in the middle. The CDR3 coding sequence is TGTGCCAGCAGTCGAAACCGGGGAAACACCGGGGAGCTGTTTTTT. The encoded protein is CASSRNRGNTGELFF.

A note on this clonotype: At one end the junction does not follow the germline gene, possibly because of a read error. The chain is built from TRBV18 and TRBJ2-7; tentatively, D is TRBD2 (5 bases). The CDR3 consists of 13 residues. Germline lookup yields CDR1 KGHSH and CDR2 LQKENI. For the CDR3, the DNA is TGTGCCAGCTCACCTGCGGGCCCCCGCGAGCAGTGCTTC. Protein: CASSPAGPREQCF. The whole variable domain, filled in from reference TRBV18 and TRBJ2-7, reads NAGVMQNPRHLVRRRGQEARLRCSPMKGHSHVYWYRQLPEEGLKFMVYLQKENIIDESGMPKERFSAEFPKEGPSILRIQQVVRGDSAAYFCASSPAGPREQCFGPGTRLTVT.

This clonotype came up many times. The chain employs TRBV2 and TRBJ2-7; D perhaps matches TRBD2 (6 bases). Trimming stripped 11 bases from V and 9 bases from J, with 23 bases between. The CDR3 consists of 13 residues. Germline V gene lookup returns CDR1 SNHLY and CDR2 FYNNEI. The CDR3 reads CAGSGHTGAGQYF. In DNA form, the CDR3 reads TGTGCCGGGTCCGGACATACAGGAGCGGGGCAGTACTTC.

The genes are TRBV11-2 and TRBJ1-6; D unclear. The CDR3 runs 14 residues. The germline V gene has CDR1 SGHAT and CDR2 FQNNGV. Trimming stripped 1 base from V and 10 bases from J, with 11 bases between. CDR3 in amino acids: CASSLGPAGSPLHF. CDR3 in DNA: TGTGCCAGCAGCTTAGGTCCGGCGGGGTCACCCCTCCACTTT.

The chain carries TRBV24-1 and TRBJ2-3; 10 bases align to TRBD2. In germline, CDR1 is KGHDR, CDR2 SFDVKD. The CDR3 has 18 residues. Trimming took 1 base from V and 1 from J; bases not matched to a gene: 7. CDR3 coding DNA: TGTGCCACCAGTGATTTACGTAGCGGGGGGTCTCGCACAGATACGCAGTATTTT. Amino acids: CATSDLRSGGSRTDTQYF.

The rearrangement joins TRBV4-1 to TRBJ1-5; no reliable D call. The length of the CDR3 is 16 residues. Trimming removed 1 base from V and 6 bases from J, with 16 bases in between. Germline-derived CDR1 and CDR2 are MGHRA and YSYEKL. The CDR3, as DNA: TGCGCCAGCAGCCAAGTTCGGGTCGGCTTCGCTCAGCCCCAGCATTTT. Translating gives CASSQVRVGFAQPQHF.

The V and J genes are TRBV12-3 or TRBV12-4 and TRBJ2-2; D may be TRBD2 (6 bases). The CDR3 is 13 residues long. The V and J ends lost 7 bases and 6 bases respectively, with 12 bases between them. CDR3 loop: CASTLRGPGELFF. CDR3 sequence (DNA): TGTGCCAGCACCCTGCGGGGTCCCGGGGAGCTGTTTTTT.

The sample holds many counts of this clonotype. CDR3: CASSYSRGSSRVDEQYF. Written as DNA, the CDR3 is TGTGCCAGCAGTTACTCGAGAGGGAGTAGTAGAGTCGACGAGCAGTACTTC. The chain employs TRBV6-6 and TRBJ2-7; D perhaps matches TRBD2 (5 bases). Germline CDR1 reads MNHNY; CDR2 reads SVGAGI (reference sequence). The CDR3 contains 17 residues. V was trimmed by 0 bases and J by 5 bases, leaving 20 bases between them.

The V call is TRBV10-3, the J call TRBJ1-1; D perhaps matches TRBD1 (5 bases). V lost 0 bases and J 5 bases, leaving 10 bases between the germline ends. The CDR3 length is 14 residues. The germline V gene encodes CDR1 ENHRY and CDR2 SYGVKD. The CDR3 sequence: CAISESLGGTEAFF. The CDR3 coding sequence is TGTGCCATCAGTGAGTCATTGGGGGGGACTGAAGCTTTCTTT.

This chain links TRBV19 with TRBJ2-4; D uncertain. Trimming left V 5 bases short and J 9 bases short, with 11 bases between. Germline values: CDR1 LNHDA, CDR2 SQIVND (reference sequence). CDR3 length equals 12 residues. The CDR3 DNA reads TGTGCCAGTAGTCCCCGGACGGGCATTCAGTACTTC. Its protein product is CASSPRTGIQYF.

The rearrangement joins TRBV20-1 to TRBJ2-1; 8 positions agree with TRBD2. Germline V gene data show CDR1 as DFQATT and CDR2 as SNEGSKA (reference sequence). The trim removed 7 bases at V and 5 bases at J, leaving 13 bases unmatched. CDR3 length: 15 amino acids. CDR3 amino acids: CSVQQNPGGDNEQFF. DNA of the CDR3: TGCAGTGTCCAGCAGAATCCGGGGGGGGACAATGAGCAGTTCTTC.

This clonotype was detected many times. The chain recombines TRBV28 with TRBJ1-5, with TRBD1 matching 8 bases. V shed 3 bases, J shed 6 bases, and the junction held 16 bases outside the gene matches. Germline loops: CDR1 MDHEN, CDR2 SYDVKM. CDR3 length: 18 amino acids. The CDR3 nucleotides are TGTGCCAGCAGTTTGCCCGCGTACCAGGGGGCGTTGGCTCAGCCCCAGCATTTT. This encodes CASSLPAYQGALAQPQHF.

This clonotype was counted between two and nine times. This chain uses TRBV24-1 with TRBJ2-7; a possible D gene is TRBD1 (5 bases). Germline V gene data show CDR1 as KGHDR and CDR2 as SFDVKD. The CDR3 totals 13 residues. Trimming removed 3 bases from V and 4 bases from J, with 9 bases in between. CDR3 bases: TGTGCCACCAGTGATCCAGGGAAATACGAGCAGTACTTC. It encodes CATSDPGKYEQYF.

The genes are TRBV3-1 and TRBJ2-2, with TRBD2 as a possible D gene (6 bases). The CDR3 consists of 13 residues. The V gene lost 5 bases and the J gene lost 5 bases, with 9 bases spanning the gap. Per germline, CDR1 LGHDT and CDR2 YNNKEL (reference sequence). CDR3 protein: CASSGDFTGELFF. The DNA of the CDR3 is TGTGCCAGCAGCGGGGACTTTACCGGGGAGCTGTTTTTT.

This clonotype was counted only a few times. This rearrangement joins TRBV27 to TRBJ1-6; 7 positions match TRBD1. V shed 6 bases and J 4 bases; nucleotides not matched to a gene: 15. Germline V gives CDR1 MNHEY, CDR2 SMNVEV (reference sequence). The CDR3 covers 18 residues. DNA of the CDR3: TGTGCCAGCAGGACGGGGGACAGATCGAAGGTTTATAATTCACCCCTCCACTTT. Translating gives CASRTGDRSKVYNSPLHF.

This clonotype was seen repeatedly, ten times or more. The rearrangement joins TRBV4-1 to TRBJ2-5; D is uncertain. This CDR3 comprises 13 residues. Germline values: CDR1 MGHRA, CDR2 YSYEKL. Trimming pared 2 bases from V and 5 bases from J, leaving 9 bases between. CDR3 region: CASSQTGGETQYF. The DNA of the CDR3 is TGCGCCAGCAGCCAAACGGGCGGTGAGACCCAGTACTTC.